The 31 T cell receptor beta chains reported below all come from one sample, sequenced in a study of OX40 agonist ivuxolimab in advanced cancers. Produced via immunoSEQ multiplex PCR; TCRdb's table is partial and in-frame only. The sample lists about 46,000 clones; about 80% were seen once. The sample was CD4+ or CD8+ T cells sorted from blood, taken in a trial of the OX40 agonist ivuxolimab. Receptor source: an adult with an advanced solid tumor such as melanoma, head and neck, liver or kidney cancer.

This clone was counted only a few times. V gene TRBV10-3 combines with J gene TRBJ2-2; 10 bases match TRBD2. The CDR3 spans 15 residues. Trimming at V came to 6 bases and at J to 5 bases, leaving 6 bases not matched to a gene. Germline loops: CDR1 ENHRY, CDR2 SYGVKD. The CDR3 loop reads CAISASGRRTGELFF. The CDR3 coding sequence is TGTGCCATCAGCGCTAGCGGGAGAAGGACCGGGGAGCTGTTTTTT.

The V call is TRBV19, the J call TRBJ2-5; D is possibly TRBD2 (6 bases). The germline CDR1 and CDR2 sequences are LNHDA and SQIVND (reference sequence). V lost 5 bases, J lost 3 bases, and 22 bases lay in between. The CDR3 runs to 17 residues. The CDR3 region is CASSPRGWREREETQYF. The CDR3 nucleotides read TGTGCCAGTAGTCCTCGGGGATGGAGGGAGAGGGAAGAGACCCAGTACTTC. The full variable domain, completed using reference TRBV19 and TRBJ2-5, is DGGITQSPKYLFRKEGQNVTLSCEQNLNHDAMYWYRQDPGQGLRLIYYSQIVNDFQKGDIAEGYSVSREKKESFPLTVTSAQKNPTAFYLCASSPRGWREREETQYFGPGTRLLVL.

The chain joins TRBV5-1 to TRBJ1-2, with D uncertain. There are 14 residues in the CDR3. Trimming shortened V by 0 bases and J by 0 bases, and 6 bases separated the two germline ends. Germline CDR1 is SGHRS and CDR2 is YFSETQ. The CDR3 DNA reads TGCGCCAGCAGCTTGGTGGCAGCTAACTATGGCTACACCTTC. Translation gives CASSLVAANYGYTF.

The chain carries TRBV11-2 and TRBJ2-1; D unresolved. Trimming pared 4 bases from V and 0 bases from J, leaving 13 bases between. This CDR3 has 16 residues. Per germline, CDR1 SGHAT and CDR2 FQNNGV. In DNA, the CDR3 is TGTGCCAGCAGCTCCATACTGTCCCGCTCCTACAATGAGCAGTTCTTC. It specifies CASSSILSRSYNEQFF.

This clone has only a few counts. The rearrangement links TRBV30 to TRBJ2-1, with TRBD2 matching 8 bases. Germline trimming cut 7 bases from V and 3 bases from J; bases unmatched to any gene: 14. Germline V gene sequence: CDR1 GTSNPN, CDR2 SVGIG (reference sequence). This CDR3 has 16 amino acids. The CDR3 DNA reads TGTGCCTTTCAACGCGGGAGGCTCTACCTCTACAATGAGCAGTTCTTC. Protein sequence: CAFQRGRLYLYNEQFF.

V and J are TRBV2 and TRBJ1-4, with 9 bases identical to TRBD1. Germline V lookup: CDR1 SNHLY, CDR2 FYNNEI. V shed 4 bases and J 3 bases; nucleotides not matched to a gene: 3. The CDR3 has 15 amino acids. CDR3 in amino acids: CASSGQGGSNEKLFF. Here the CDR3 DNA reads TGTGCCAGCAGTGGACAGGGGGGCTCTAATGAAAAACTGTTTTTT. Together with reference TRBV2 and TRBJ1-4, the CDR3 gives the full variable domain: EPEVTQTPSHQVTQMGQEVILRCVPISNHLYFYWYRQILGQKVEFLVSFYNNEISEKSEIFDDQFSVERPDGSNFTLKIRSTKLEDSAMYFCASSGQGGSNEKLFFGSGTQLSVL.

The V gene is TRBV5-1, the J gene TRBJ2-2; 9 nucleotides agree with TRBD2. CDR1 is SGHRS and CDR2 is YFSETQ in the germline V gene. V was pared by 9 bases and J by 6 bases, with 6 bases of the junction left unmatched. The CDR3 is made up of 13 amino acids. CDR3 in DNA: TGCGCCACCACGGGACTAGCATCCGGGGAGCTGTTTTTT. It codes for CATTGLASGELFF.

This chain uses TRBV4-1 with TRBJ2-1; the D is unclear. Trimming cost V 2 bases and J 4 bases, with 15 bases left between them. The germline CDR1 and CDR2 sequences are MGHRA and YSYEKL. This CDR3 has 16 amino acids. CDR3 sequence (DNA): TGCGCCAGCAGCCAACTTAATGTAGTGGAGTACAATGAGCAGTTCTTC. Protein product: CASSQLNVVEYNEQFF.

This clone occurred a few times. This chain connects TRBV9 to TRBJ1-2, with D perhaps TRBD1 (6 bases). Germline loops: CDR1 SGDLS, CDR2 YYNGEE. Trimming shortened V by 3 bases and J by 4 bases, and 13 bases separated the two germline ends. This CDR3 spans 14 amino acids. The CDR3 loop is CASSARQASYGYTF. As DNA, the CDR3 is TGTGCCAGCAGCGCCCGACAGGCAAGCTATGGCTACACCTTC. The entire variable domain, with the rest obtained from reference TRBV9 and TRBJ1-2, is as follows: DSGVTQTPKHLITATGQRVTLRCSPRSGDLSVYWYQQSLDQGLQFLIQYYNGEERAKGNILERFSAQQFPDLHSELNLSSLELGDSALYFCASSARQASYGYTFGSGTRLTVV.

The J gene is TRBJ1-2, the V gene TRBV28; 7 bases line up with TRBD1. The CDR3 runs to 15 residues. J lost 6 bases, V lost 2 bases, and 9 bases had no gene match. Germline loops: CDR1 MDHEN, CDR2 SYDVKM. The CDR3 nucleotides are TGTGCCAGCAGTTTAGGGACAGCCACCGACCATGGCTACACCTTC. It is translated as CASSLGTATDHGYTF.

V gene TRBV7-2 combines with J gene TRBJ2-2; possibly TRBD2 for D (5 bases). V gave up 1 base and J gave up 6 bases, with 15 bases separating them. Per germline, CDR1 SGHTA and CDR2 FQGNSA. The CDR3 is 16 residues long. As DNA, the CDR3 is TGTGCCAGCAGCTTAGATCCTAGCCCTCGGGCCGGGGAGCTGTTTTTT. Translated, it gives CASSLDPSPRAGELFF.

This clone has a single count. The chain combines TRBV7-2 with TRBJ1-3, with 8 positions matching TRBD1. The CDR3 totals 15 residues. J lost 4 bases, V lost 6 bases, and 8 bases had no gene match. Germline values: CDR1 SGHTA, CDR2 FQGNSA. CDR3 amino acids: CASSTFQGAGNTIYF. In DNA, the CDR3 is TGTGCCAGCAGTACTTTTCAGGGGGCGGGAAACACCATATATTTT.

V and J are TRBV7-2 and TRBJ1-1; D gene unclear. Germline V gene lookup returns CDR1 SGHTA and CDR2 FQGNSA. CDR3 length: 14 amino acids. V lost 1 base, J lost 5 bases, and 11 bases lay in between. CDR3 amino acids: CASSLVGGYTEAFF. The CDR3 bases are TGTGCCAGCAGCTTAGTAGGAGGGTATACTGAAGCTTTCTTT.

V usage is TRBV6-1 and J usage is TRBJ2-1; the D is unclear. The CDR3 contains 16 residues. Germline V gives CDR1 MNHNS, CDR2 SASEGT. V was shortened by 1 base and J by 1 base, with 11 bases between the two germline ends. The DNA of the CDR3 is TGTGCCAGCAGTGAAGTGAAGGTAGGGTCCTACAATGAGCAGTTCTTC. It specifies CASSEVKVGSYNEQFF.

The chain employs TRBV18 and TRBJ1-5; D is possibly TRBD1 (5 bases). This CDR3 has 14 residues. The germline gives CDR1 KGHSH, CDR2 LQKENI. The V end lost 3 bases, the J end lost 5 bases, and 11 bases lay between the germline ends. CDR3 DNA sequence: TGTGCCAGCTCACCTGATTGGGGGGATCAGCCCCAGCATTTT. This sequence encodes CASSPDWGDQPQHF.

V and J are TRBV13 and TRBJ1-2; D gene uncertain. Trimming stripped 5 bases from V and 8 bases from J, with 9 bases between. Looked up from germline, CDR1 is PRHDT and CDR2 is FYEKMQ (reference sequence). The CDR3 covers 11 residues. In nucleotides, the CDR3 is TGTGCCAGCAGCCGATCCAGGGGCTACACCTTC. It codes for CASSRSRGYTF. Full variable domain (rest looked up from reference TRBV13 and TRBJ1-2): AAGVIQSPRHLIKEKRETATLKCYPIPRHDTVYWYQQGPGQDPQFLISFYEKMQSDKGSIPDRFSAQQFSDYHSELNMSSLELGDSALYFCASSRSRGYTFGSGTRLTVV.

J is TRBJ1-3 and V is TRBV28; TRBD1 might be the D (5 bases). The CDR3 has 15 residues. Germline CDR1 is MDHEN and CDR2 is SYDVKM. V was shortened by 6 bases and J by 0 bases, with 12 bases between the two germline ends. The CDR3 sequence is CASSVQGVSGNTIYF. The CDR3, as DNA: TGTGCCAGCAGCGTTCAGGGCGTCTCTGGAAACACCATATATTTT.

V gene TRBV14 combines with J gene TRBJ2-1, with TRBD2 matching 7 bases. V lost 1 base, J lost 3 bases, and 6 bases stayed unmatched. The CDR3 extends over 16 amino acids. Per the germline V gene, CDR1 is SGHDN and CDR2 is FVKESK. As DNA, the CDR3 is TGTGCCAGCAGCCAAGGAAGCGGGGAGGGCTACAATGAGCAGTTCTTC. This sequence encodes CASSQGSGEGYNEQFF.

The sample holds a few counts of this clone. The V call is TRBV10-3, the J call TRBJ2-3; TRBD2 aligns across 8 bases. V was clipped by 4 bases and J by 0 bases; unmatched bases: 9. Looked up from germline, CDR1 is ENHRY and CDR2 is SYGVKD. The CDR3 runs to 17 residues. CDR3: CAISGSELAVSTDTQYF. The CDR3 coding sequence is TGTGCCATCAGTGGTAGCGAACTAGCGGTGAGCACAGATACGCAGTATTTT.

This clone was seen once. This rearrangement joins TRBV7-2 to TRBJ2-7; 8 bases agree with TRBD1. The CDR3 runs to 14 residues. CDR1 is SGHTA, CDR2 FQGNSA, per germline. V shed 6 bases and J 0 bases; nucleotides not matched to a gene: 4. The CDR3 loop reads CASRATGGSYEQYF. The CDR3 DNA follows: TGTGCCAGCAGAGCAACAGGGGGCTCCTACGAGCAGTACTTC.

The chain uses TRBV28 and TRBJ2-1; D is undetermined. Trimming removed 2 bases from V and 1 base from J, with 3 bases in between. The length of the CDR3 is 13 residues. The germline gives CDR1 MDHEN, CDR2 SYDVKM. CDR3 coding DNA: TGTGCCAGCAGTTTAGATTCCTACAATGAGCAGTTCTTC. This gives the protein CASSLDSYNEQFF.

The chain recombines TRBV5-4 with TRBJ2-7; D unresolved. Per the germline V gene, CDR1 is SGHNT and CDR2 is YYREEE (reference sequence). This CDR3 spans 13 amino acids. With 4 bases removed from V and 5 bases from J, the gap between germline ends came to 13 bases. In DNA, the CDR3 is TGTGCCAGCAGCGCCGACCGCGCCCACGAGCAGTACTTC. This sequence encodes CASSADRAHEQYF.

This clone was counted between two and nine times. The chain couples TRBV27 to TRBJ2-6; tentatively, D is TRBD2 (5 bases). Trimming removed 3 bases from V and 0 bases from J, with 21 bases in between. Germline loops: CDR1 MNHEY, CDR2 SMNVEV (reference sequence). This CDR3 region has 20 residues. The CDR3 spells CASSFLPTRVPISGANVLTF. The CDR3 DNA is TGTGCCAGCAGTTTCCTACCCACGAGGGTCCCTATCTCTGGGGCCAACGTCCTGACTTTC. The full variable domain, in which reference TRBV27 and TRBJ2-6 provide the parts outside the CDR3, is EAQVTQNPRYLITVTGKKLTVTCSQNMNHEYMSWYRQDPGLGLRQIYYSMNVEVTDKGDVPEGYKVSRKEKRNFPLILESPSPNQTSLYFCASSFLPTRVPISGANVLTFGAGSRLTVL.

This chain links TRBV7-9 with TRBJ2-1; the match to TRBD2 covers 7 bases. J lost 8 bases, V lost 3 bases, and 13 bases had no gene match. The CDR3 sequence is 16 residues long. Germline V lookup: CDR1 SEHNR, CDR2 FQNEAQ (reference sequence). The CDR3 nucleotides read TGTGCCAGCAGCTTGAACCGACTAGCCCTAAGTGATGAGCAGTTCTTC. It is translated as CASSLNRLALSDEQFF. Using reference TRBV7-9 and TRBJ2-1 for the parts outside the CDR3, the full variable domain is DTGVSQNPRHKITKRGQNVTFRCDPISEHNRLYWYRQTLGQGPEFLTYFQNEAQLEKSRLLSDRFSAERPKGSFSTLEIQRTEQGDSAMYLCASSLNRLALSDEQFFGPGTRLTVL.

The chain couples TRBV7-9 to TRBJ2-2, with 8 bases fitting TRBD1. V lost 1 base to trimming and J lost 4 bases; unmatched junction nucleotides: 8. Germline V gene lookup returns CDR1 SEHNR and CDR2 FQNEAQ (reference sequence). There are 17 residues in the CDR3. The CDR3 is CASSLGLQGARTGELFF. In DNA, the CDR3 is TGTGCCAGCAGCTTAGGACTTCAGGGGGCGCGCACCGGGGAGCTGTTTTTT.

The chain is built from TRBV18 and TRBJ1-1; 8 bases are shared with TRBD1. This CDR3 is built from 15 residues. V shed 2 bases, J shed 4 bases, and the junction held 6 bases outside the gene matches. Germline V gives CDR1 KGHSH, CDR2 LQKENI. The CDR3 sequence is CASSPGDRMGTEAFF. CDR3 DNA: TGTGCCAGCTCACCAGGGGACAGGATGGGCACTGAAGCTTTCTTT.

The chain uses TRBV27 and TRBJ2-1, with D unclear. This CDR3 has 14 amino acids. Germline lookup yields CDR1 MNHEY and CDR2 SMNVEV (reference sequence). The V and J ends lost 2 bases and 2 bases respectively, with 7 bases between them. CDR3 DNA sequence: TGTGCCAGCAGTTTAAGGCGGCCCTACAATGAGCAGTTCTTC. This encodes CASSLRRPYNEQFF.

V usage is TRBV5-1 and J usage is TRBJ2-7; 7 bases map to TRBD1. Per germline, CDR1 SGHRS and CDR2 YFSETQ. The CDR3 loop spans 15 amino acids. V shed 4 bases, J shed 3 bases, and the junction held 10 bases outside the gene matches. The CDR3: CASSASGTDDYEQYF. Here the CDR3 DNA reads TGCGCCAGCAGCGCGTCCGGGACAGACGACTACGAGCAGTACTTC.

The CDR3 sequence: CASSSRGGQFF. For the CDR3, the DNA is TGTGCCAGCAGCTCCCGTGGGGGGCAGTTCTTC. The chain joins TRBV11-2 to TRBJ2-1, with D perhaps being TRBD1 or TRBD2 (5 bases each). V was shortened by 4 bases and J by 12 bases, with 10 bases between the two germline ends. The germline V gene encodes CDR1 SGHAT and CDR2 FQNNGV. This CDR3 has 11 residues.

The V gene is TRBV29-1, the J gene TRBJ2-1; perhaps TRBD2 as D (6 bases). The CDR3 contains 13 residues. V lost 4 bases, J lost 5 bases, and 12 bases lay in between. CDR1 SQVTM and CDR2 ANQGSEA come from the germline V gene. The CDR3 sequence: CSVVRGGDNEQFF. CDR3 nucleotides: TGCAGCGTTGTGCGGGGAGGAGACAATGAGCAGTTCTTC.

This clone has only a few counts. The gene calls are TRBV6-1 and TRBJ1-2; D is ambiguous. Trimming removed 10 bases at V and 3 bases at J, with 12 bases between. Germline V gene data show CDR1 as MNHNS and CDR2 as SASEGT. The CDR3 totals 12 residues. The DNA for the CDR3 is TGTGCCACCTACAGCAGCTACTATGGCTACACCTTC. This gives the protein CATYSSYYGYTF.